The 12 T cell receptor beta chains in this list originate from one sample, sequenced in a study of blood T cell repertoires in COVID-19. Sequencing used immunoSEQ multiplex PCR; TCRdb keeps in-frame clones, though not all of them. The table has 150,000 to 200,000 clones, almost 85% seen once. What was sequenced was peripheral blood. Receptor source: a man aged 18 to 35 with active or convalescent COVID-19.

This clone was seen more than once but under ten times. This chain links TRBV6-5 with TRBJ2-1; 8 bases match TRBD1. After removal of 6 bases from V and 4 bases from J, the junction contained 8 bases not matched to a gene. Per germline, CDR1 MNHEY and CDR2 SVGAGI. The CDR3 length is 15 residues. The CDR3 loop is CASSATGGSYNEQFF. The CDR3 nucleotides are TGTGCCAGCAGCGCAACAGGGGGATCATACAATGAGCAGTTCTTC.

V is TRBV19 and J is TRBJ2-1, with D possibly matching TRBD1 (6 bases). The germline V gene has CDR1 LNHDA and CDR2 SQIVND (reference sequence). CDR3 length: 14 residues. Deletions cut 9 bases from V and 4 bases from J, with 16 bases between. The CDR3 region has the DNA TGTGCCAGCCGCCCAGAGGGGGTTTACAATGAGCAGTTCTTC. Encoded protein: CASRPEGVYNEQFF.

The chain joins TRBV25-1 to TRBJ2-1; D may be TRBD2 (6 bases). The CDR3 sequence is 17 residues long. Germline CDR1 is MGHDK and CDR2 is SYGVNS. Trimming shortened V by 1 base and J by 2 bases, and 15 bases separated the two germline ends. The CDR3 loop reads CASSESKLGLPYNEQFF. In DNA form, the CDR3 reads TGTGCCAGCAGTGAATCAAAGCTGGGACTGCCCTACAATGAGCAGTTCTTC.

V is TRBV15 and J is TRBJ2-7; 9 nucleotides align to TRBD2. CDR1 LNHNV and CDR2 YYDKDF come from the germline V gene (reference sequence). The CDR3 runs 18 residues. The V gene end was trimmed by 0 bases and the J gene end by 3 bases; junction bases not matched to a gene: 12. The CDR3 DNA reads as TGTGCCACCAGCAGAGATAGTCCCCCTAGCGGGAAAATCTACGAGCAGTACTTC. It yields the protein CATSRDSPPSGKIYEQYF. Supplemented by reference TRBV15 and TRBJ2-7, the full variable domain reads DAMVIQNPRYQVTQFGKPVTLSCSQTLNHNVMYWYQQKSSQAPKLLFHYYDKDFNNEADTPDNFQSRRPNTSFCFLDIRSPGLGDTAMYLCATSRDSPPSGKIYEQYFGPGTRLTVT.

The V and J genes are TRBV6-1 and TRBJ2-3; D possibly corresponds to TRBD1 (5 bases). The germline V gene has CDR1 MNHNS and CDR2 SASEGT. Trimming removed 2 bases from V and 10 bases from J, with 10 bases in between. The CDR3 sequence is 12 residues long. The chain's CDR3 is CASSEWGGAQYF. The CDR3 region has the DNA TGTGCCAGCAGTGAATGGGGCGGCGCGCAGTATTTT.

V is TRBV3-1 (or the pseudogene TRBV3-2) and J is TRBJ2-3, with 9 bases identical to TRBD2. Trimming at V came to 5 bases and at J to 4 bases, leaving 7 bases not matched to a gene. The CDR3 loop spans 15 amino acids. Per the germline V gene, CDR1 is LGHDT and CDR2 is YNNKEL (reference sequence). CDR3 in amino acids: CASSLAGDGADTQYF. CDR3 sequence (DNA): TGTGCCAGCAGCTTAGCGGGGGATGGCGCAGATACGCAGTATTTT.

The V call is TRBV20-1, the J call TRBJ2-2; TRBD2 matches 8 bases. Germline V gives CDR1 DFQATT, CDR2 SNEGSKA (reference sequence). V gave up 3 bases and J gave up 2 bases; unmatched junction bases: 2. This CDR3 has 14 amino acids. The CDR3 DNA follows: TGCAGTGCTAGTGGGACTAGTAACACCGGGGAGCTGTTTTTT. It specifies CSASGTSNTGELFF.

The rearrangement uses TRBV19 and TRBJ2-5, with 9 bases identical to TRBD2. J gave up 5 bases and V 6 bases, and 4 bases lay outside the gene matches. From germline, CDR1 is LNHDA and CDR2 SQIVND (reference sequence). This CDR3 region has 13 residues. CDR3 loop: CASRREGRETQYF. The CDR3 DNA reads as TGTGCCAGTAGGCGGGAGGGCCGGGAGACCCAGTACTTC.

In DNA, the CDR3 is TGTGCCAGTAGTCTTGCTACCACCCAGTACTTC. This sequence encodes CASSLATTQYF. V gene TRBV19 combines with J gene TRBJ2-5; D not certain. This CDR3 spans 11 amino acids. Germline V lookup: CDR1 LNHDA, CDR2 SQIVND (reference sequence). The germline V and J ends were trimmed by 5 bases and 8 bases, with 9 bases remaining between them. Variable domain in full (rest from reference TRBV19 and TRBJ2-5): DGGITQSPKYLFRKEGQNVTLSCEQNLNHDAMYWYRQDPGQGLRLIYYSQIVNDFQKGDIAEGYSVSREKKESFPLTVTSAQKNPTAFYLCASSLATTQYFGPGTRLLVL.

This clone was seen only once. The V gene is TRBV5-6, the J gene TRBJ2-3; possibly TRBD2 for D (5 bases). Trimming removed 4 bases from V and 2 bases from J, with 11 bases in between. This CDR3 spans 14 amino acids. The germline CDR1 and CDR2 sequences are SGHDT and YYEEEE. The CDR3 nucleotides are TGTGCCAGCAGCCTACGTGGACTCACAGATACGCAGTATTTT. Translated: CASSLRGLTDTQYF.

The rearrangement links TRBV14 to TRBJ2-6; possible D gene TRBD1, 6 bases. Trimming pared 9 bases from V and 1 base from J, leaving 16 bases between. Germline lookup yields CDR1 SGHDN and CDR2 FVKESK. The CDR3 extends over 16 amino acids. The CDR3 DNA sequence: TGTGCCAGATCACAGGGATGGCTATCTGGGGCCAACGTCCTGACTTTC. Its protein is CARSQGWLSGANVLTF.

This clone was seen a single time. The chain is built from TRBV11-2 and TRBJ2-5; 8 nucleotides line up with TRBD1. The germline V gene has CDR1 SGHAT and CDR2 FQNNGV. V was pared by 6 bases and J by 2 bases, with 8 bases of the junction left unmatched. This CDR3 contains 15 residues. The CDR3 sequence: CASSLSGTGQETQYF. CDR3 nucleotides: TGTGCCAGCAGTCTTTCCGGGACAGGACAAGAGACCCAGTACTTC.